These 17 T cell receptor beta chains were all obtained from the same sample, sequenced in a study of T cell responses to AZD1222 COVID-19 vaccine. The data were produced by immunoSEQ multiplex PCR, yet TCRdb's version contains in-frame clones alone and is incomplete. The sample carries more than 110,000 clones, 92% recorded once. This specimen consisted of peripheral blood, obtained 28 days after the second AZD1222 dose. The receptors shown here come from an adult who received the AZD1222 COVID-19 vaccine.

The V gene is TRBV4-3, the J gene TRBJ2-1; TRBD2 matches at 8 bases. The CDR3 length is 18 residues. Germline values: CDR1 LGHNA, CDR2 YSLEER. With V trimmed by 6 bases and J by 0 bases, 13 bases remained unmatched. The CDR3 DNA reads TGCGCCAGCAGACAAAATATCGGGGGGGCCGCCTCCTACAATGAGCAGTTCTTC. It codes for CASRQNIGGAASYNEQFF.

This chain joins TRBV9 and TRBJ1-2, with TRBD1 as a possible D gene (6 bases). Germline V gives CDR1 SGDLS, CDR2 YYNGEE. V lost 5 bases to trimming and J lost 0 bases, with 14 bases between them. This CDR3 has 15 amino acids. The CDR3 DNA reads as TGTGCCAGCAGTGGGGGGGCAACAGCTAACTATGGCTACACCTTC. Translating it yields CASSGGATANYGYTF. Full variable domain (remainder filled in from reference TRBV9 and TRBJ1-2): DSGVTQTPKHLITATGQRVTLRCSPRSGDLSVYWYQQSLDQGLQFLIQYYNGEERAKGNILERFSAQQFPDLHSELNLSSLELGDSALYFCASSGGATANYGYTFGSGTRLTVV.

The chain uses TRBV3-1 (or the pseudogene TRBV3-2) and TRBJ1-6; TRBD1 might be the D (5 bases). V was shortened by 3 bases and J by 6 bases, with 15 bases between the two germline ends. Germline CDR1 is LGHDT and CDR2 is YNNKEL (reference sequence). The CDR3 length is 16 residues. This CDR3 reads CASSHGGAKGNSPLHF. CDR3 sequence (DNA): TGTGCCAGCAGCCATGGAGGGGCGAAGGGTAATTCACCCCTCCACTTT.

The J gene is TRBJ2-5, the V gene TRBV7-9, with D possibly TRBD2 on 6 matching bases. The CDR3 runs 13 residues. The germline V gene has CDR1 SEHNR and CDR2 FQNEAQ (reference sequence). Trimming left V 6 bases short and J 5 bases short, with 13 bases between. CDR3 sequence reads: CASRSLALETQYF. Written as DNA, the CDR3 is TGTGCCAGCAGATCTCTAGCGTTGGAGACCCAGTACTTC.

The J gene is TRBJ1-5, the V gene TRBV28; maybe TRBD1 (6 bases). The CDR3 runs to 16 residues. The germline gives CDR1 MDHEN, CDR2 SYDVKM. The V end lost 1 base, the J end lost 4 bases, and 14 bases lay between the germline ends. CDR3 DNA: TGTGCCAGCAGTTTATACTACAGGGACCCAAATCAGCCCCAGCATTTT. Translating gives CASSLYYRDPNQPQHF.

The chain uses TRBV28 and TRBJ1-2; no clear D gene. The CDR3 totals 13 residues. The V gene lost 4 bases and the J gene lost 4 bases, with 10 bases spanning the gap. CDR1 is MDHEN and CDR2 is SYDVKM in the germline V gene. In DNA form, the CDR3 reads TGTGCCAGCAGTTCGAGGGCAGGCTATGGCTACACCTTC. Amino acid sequence: CASSSRAGYGYTF.

The chain carries TRBV6-6 and TRBJ2-4; 12 nucleotides match TRBD1. Germline CDR1 reads MNHNY; CDR2 reads SVGAGI (reference sequence). V lost 5 bases, J lost 0 bases, and 20 bases stayed unmatched. The CDR3 is made up of 22 amino acids. As DNA, the CDR3 is TGTGCCAGCAGTCCCTCTCTCCCGCGGACCGGGACAGGGGGCATAGCCAAAAACATTCAGTACTTC. Protein sequence: CASSPSLPRTGTGGIAKNIQYF.

The rearrangement joins TRBV27 to TRBJ2-1, with 7 positions matching TRBD2. This CDR3 has 13 amino acids. The junction had 2 bases not matched to a gene; V was cut back by 5 bases and J by 4 bases. In germline, CDR1 is MNHEY, CDR2 SMNVEV (reference sequence). The CDR3 coding sequence is TGTGCCAGCAGTGATAGCGGGTACAATGAGCAGTTCTTC. It translates to CASSDSGYNEQFF.

J is TRBJ2-2 and V is TRBV28; unclear D gene. The CDR3 covers 13 residues. From germline, CDR1 is MDHEN and CDR2 SYDVKM. V lost 1 base and J 5 bases, leaving 5 bases between the germline ends. DNA for the CDR3: TGTGCCAGCAGTTTATCGGGTACCGGGGAGCTGTTTTTT. Its protein product is CASSLSGTGELFF.

The chain uses TRBV12-3 or TRBV12-4 and TRBJ2-3, with D possibly matching TRBD2 (6 bases). CDR3 length: 13 amino acids. V was trimmed by 10 bases and J by 6 bases, leaving 17 bases between them. Written as DNA, the CDR3 is TGTGCCATCACTAGCCGGGTGTCCGATACGCAGTATTTT. It is translated as CAITSRVSDTQYF.

The rearrangement joins TRBV7-9 to TRBJ2-2; D is unclear. Germline-derived CDR1 and CDR2 are SEHNR and FQNEAQ (reference sequence). The CDR3 sequence is 15 residues long. Trimming pared 7 bases from V and 0 bases from J, leaving 12 bases between. The CDR3 coding sequence is TGTGCCAGCATGATCGGAACCTCGAACACCGGGGAGCTGTTTTTT. Translation gives CASMIGTSNTGELFF. The full variable domain, its missing parts supplied by reference TRBV7-9 and TRBJ2-2, is DTGVSQNPRHKITKRGQNVTFRCDPISEHNRLYWYRQTLGQGPEFLTYFQNEAQLEKSRLLSDRFSAERPKGSFSTLEIQRTEQGDSAMYLCASMIGTSNTGELFFGEGSRLTVL.

The rearrangement links TRBV28 to TRBJ1-2; the match to TRBD1 covers 11 bases. Trimming at V came to 6 bases and at J to 8 bases, leaving 5 bases not matched to a gene. This CDR3 contains 13 residues. Germline V lookup: CDR1 MDHEN, CDR2 SYDVKM. This chain's CDR3 is CASSPGQGGGYTF. The CDR3 DNA follows: TGTGCCAGCAGCCCGGGACAGGGGGGCGGCTACACCTTC.

CDR3 DNA: TGTGCCAGCAGCCCGGGACAGGCCTCTGGAAACACCATATATTTT. Its translation: CASSPGQASGNTIYF. The chain is built from TRBV7-8 and TRBJ1-3; 8 nucleotides align to TRBD1. V trimming: 5 bases; J trimming: 0 bases; junction bases outside the gene matches: 3. This CDR3 is 15 amino acids long. Looked up from germline, CDR1 is SGHVS and CDR2 is FQNEAQ.

This chain uses TRBV24-1 with TRBJ1-4, with D possibly matching TRBD1 (5 bases). Trimming pared 6 bases from V and 5 bases from J, leaving 15 bases between. Germline CDR1 KGHDR, CDR2 SFDVKD. The CDR3 covers 15 residues. The CDR3 sequence is CATSLGEDPNEKLFF. The CDR3 DNA reads as TGTGCCACCAGTCTAGGGGAAGACCCAAATGAAAAACTGTTTTTT.

The J gene is TRBJ1-5, the V gene TRBV27, with a possible D match to TRBD1 (6 bases). This CDR3 is built from 14 residues. V was shortened by 4 bases and J by 7 bases, with 14 bases between the two germline ends. The germline V gene encodes CDR1 MNHEY and CDR2 SMNVEV (reference sequence). This CDR3 is CASSSGQSRQPQHF. The CDR3 coding sequence is TGTGCCAGCAGTTCCGGACAGTCTAGGCAGCCCCAGCATTTT.

This chain links TRBV7-9 with TRBJ2-7; 12 nucleotides align to TRBD1. Germline CDR1 reads SEHNR; CDR2 reads FQNEAQ (reference sequence). The J segment lost 5 bases and the V segment lost 5 bases, leaving 10 bases of the junction unmatched. The CDR3 runs 16 residues. Written as DNA, the CDR3 is TGTGCCAGCAGCCCGGGACAGGGGGCGACTCTTGACGAGCAGTACTTC. Translated, it gives CASSPGQGATLDEQYF.

The chain combines TRBV7-9 with TRBJ1-4, with a tentative D call TRBD1 (6 bases). Germline V CDR1 and CDR2: SEHNR, FQNEAQ (reference sequence). This CDR3 region has 14 residues. Trimming left V 3 bases short and J 5 bases short, with 10 bases between. The CDR3 spells CASSLTGPNEKLFF. CDR3 nucleotides: TGTGCCAGCAGCTTGACAGGTCCAAATGAAAAACTGTTTTTT.